One sample yielded the 3 T cell receptor beta chains listed below, sequenced in a study of shared clonotypes between healthy human individuals. TCRdb's copy holds only in-frame clones and misses some; the assay was immunoSEQ multiplex PCR. This table has 2 million to 2.5 million clones, approximately 94% appearing once. The sample was naive CD4+ T cells sorted from blood. The subset is: CD45RA+ positively selected. The receptors were sampled from a man younger than 30 in good health.

The V call is TRBV5-1, the J call TRBJ1-2; unclear D gene. The germline V gene has CDR1 SGHRS and CDR2 YFSETQ. The CDR3 has 14 residues. The V gene lost 3 bases and the J gene lost 8 bases, with 17 bases spanning the gap. CDR3 amino acids: CASSYSGRSGGYTF. In DNA, the CDR3 is TGCGCCAGCAGCTACAGCGGGAGGTCCGGAGGCTACACCTTC.

The genes are TRBV5-6 and TRBJ1-2; 8 nucleotides line up with TRBD1. Germline V lookup: CDR1 SGHDT, CDR2 YYEEEE. The CDR3 covers 15 residues. J gave up 7 bases and V 6 bases, and 14 bases lay outside the gene matches. The CDR3 sequence is CASNSMDREWLGYTF. In DNA, the CDR3 is TGTGCCAGCAACTCCATGGACAGGGAGTGGCTTGGCTACACCTTC. The whole variable domain, remainder taken from reference TRBV5-6 and TRBJ1-2, is DAGVTQSPTHLIKTRGQQVTLRCSPKSGHDTVSWYQQALGQGPQFIFQYYEEEERQRGNFPDRFSGHQFPNYSSELNVNALLLGDSALYLCASNSMDREWLGYTFGSGTRLTVV.

CDR3 nucleotides: TGTGCCAGCAGTACCGGGACAGGTTGGGCCTATGGCTACACCTTC. Its protein is CASSTGTGWAYGYTF. This chain links TRBV28 with TRBJ1-2; 8 bases match TRBD1. V was pared by 5 bases and J by 4 bases, with 9 bases of the junction left unmatched. The CDR3 is 15 amino acids. Germline loops: CDR1 MDHEN, CDR2 SYDVKM.